Included here is one T cell receptor (beta chain) sequence, with context. Study processing details: Filtering differed, since immunoSEQ gave only junction sequences and no quality scores. Only in-frame clones appear in the TCRdb table, and some are missing; sequencing was by immunoSEQ multiplex PCR. V and J calls and clone size are given by that table; D and trimming were obtained from the DNA. The profile shows more than 2 million clones, roughly 95% of them singletons. V was cut by 0 bases and J by 2 bases, with 9 bases left in between. The germline V gene encodes CDR1 SGHNT and CDR2 YYREEE (reference sequence). CDR3 length: 15 amino acids. This specimen belongs to a study of shared clonotypes between healthy human individuals. As defined, naive CD8 cells were CD45RO-negative and positively selected for CCR7, with terminally differentiated effector memory CD45RA+ cells excluded. Healthy and HIV-negative, the adult donors had no recent acute infections or vaccinations.

The TCR sequence derives from a man younger than 35 in good health. The J gene is TRBJ2-1, the V gene TRBV5-4, with D possibly TRBD1 on 5 matching bases. Sequenced sample: naive CD8+ T cells sorted from blood. This CDR3 is CASSLEAGPYNEQFF. The DNA for the CDR3 is TGTGCCAGCAGCTTGGAGGCAGGGCCCTACAATGAGCAGTTCTTC.